This T cell receptor (beta chain) was recovered during a study of shared clonotypes between healthy human individuals. Remarks on this clone: Its antigen remains unknown.

Study outcomes and limitations: All-four-donor shared clonotypes had higher generation probabilities than non-shared clonotypes did. Roughly 5% of naive CD4 clonotypes were common to a few donors.

TCRdb's table, derived via immunoSEQ multiplex PCR, lists solely in-frame clones and lacks some. Of millions of clones in the sample, 90% to 95% are singletons; the top ten hold 0.11% to 0.15%. The TCR sequence derives from a man between 18 and 35 years old in good health. Sequencing was carried out using naive CD4+ T cells sorted from blood. Stated subset: CD45RA+ positively selected.

As DNA, the CDR3 is TGCGCCAGCAGCCTACTCCACACGGGGGGGGACGACTACGAGCAGTACTTC. Translated, it gives CASSLLHTGGDDYEQYF. V gene TRBV4-3 combines with J gene TRBJ2-7; TRBD2 aligns across 8 bases. The CDR3 has 17 residues. Germline V gene lookup returns CDR1 LGHNA and CDR2 YSLEER. The ends lost 4 bases at V and 3 bases at J; junction bases unmatched: 14.